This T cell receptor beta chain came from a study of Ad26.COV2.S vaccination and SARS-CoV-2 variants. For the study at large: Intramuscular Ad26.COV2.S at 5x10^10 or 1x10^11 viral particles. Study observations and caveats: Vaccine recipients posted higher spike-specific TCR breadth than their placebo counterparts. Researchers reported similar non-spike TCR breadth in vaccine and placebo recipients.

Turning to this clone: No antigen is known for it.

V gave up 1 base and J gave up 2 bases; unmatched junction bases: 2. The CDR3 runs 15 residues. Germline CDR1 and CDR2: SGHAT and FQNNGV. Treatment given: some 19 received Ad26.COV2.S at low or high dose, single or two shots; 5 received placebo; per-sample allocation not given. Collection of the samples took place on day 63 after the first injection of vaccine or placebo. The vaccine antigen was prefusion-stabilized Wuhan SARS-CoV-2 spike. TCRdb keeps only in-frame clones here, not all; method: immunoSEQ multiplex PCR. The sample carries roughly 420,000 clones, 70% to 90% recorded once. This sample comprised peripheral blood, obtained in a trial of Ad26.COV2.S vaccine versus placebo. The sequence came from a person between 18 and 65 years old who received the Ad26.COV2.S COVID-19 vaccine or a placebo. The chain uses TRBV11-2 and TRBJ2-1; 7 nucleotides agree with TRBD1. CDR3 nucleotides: TGTGCCAGCAGCTTAGCGACAGGGCCCTACAATGAGCAGTTCTTC. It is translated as CASSLATGPYNEQFF.